These 8 T cell receptor beta chains originate from one sample sequenced in a study of blood T cell repertoires in COVID-19. Measured with immunoSEQ multiplex PCR; TCRdb has only the in-frame clones, and not every one. This sample has approximately 150,000 clones; 88% occur once, and the top ten carry 2.5%. Sequencing used peripheral blood. All receptors come from a human donor with COVID-19, enrolled during active disease. The donor label of this sample is uncertain.

This clone showed up just once. The rearrangement links TRBV5-4 to TRBJ2-7, with TRBD2 identical over 11 bases. Germline V gives CDR1 SGHNT, CDR2 YYREEE (reference sequence). The CDR3 runs to 15 residues. The ends lost 3 bases at V and 7 bases at J; junction bases unmatched: 9. This chain's CDR3 is CASSWGLAELGEQYF. CDR3 sequence (DNA): TGTGCCAGCAGCTGGGGACTAGCGGAGTTAGGAGAGCAGTACTTC.

The chain has TRBV11-3 and TRBJ2-2; D ambiguous. Germline V lookup: CDR1 SGHNT, CDR2 YENEEA. CDR3 length equals 15 residues. The V and J ends lost 7 bases and 1 base respectively, with 13 bases between them. CDR3 amino acids: CASKPHLVNTGELFF. The DNA for the CDR3 is TGTGCCAGCAAGCCCCATCTCGTGAACACCGGGGAGCTGTTTTTT. Full variable domain (rest looked up from reference TRBV11-3 and TRBJ2-2): EAGVVQSPRYKIIEKKQPVAFWCNPISGHNTLYWYLQNLGQGPELLIRYENEEAVDDSQLPKDRFSAERLKGVDSTLKIQPAELGDSAVYLCASKPHLVNTGELFFGEGSRLTVL.

This chain links TRBV2 with TRBJ2-7; 10 bases are shared with TRBD1. The CDR3 sequence is 15 residues long. J lost 2 bases, V lost 5 bases, and 6 bases had no gene match. Looked up from germline, CDR1 is SNHLY and CDR2 is FYNNEI. The chain's CDR3 is CASSIRDRGPYEQYF. CDR3 bases: TGTGCCAGCAGTATCCGGGACAGGGGACCCTACGAGCAGTACTTC.

The gene calls are TRBV7-9 and TRBJ1-1; D gene ambiguous. The CDR3 loop spans 13 amino acids. Between the trimmed V and J ends, which lost 3 bases and 3 bases, there was a span of 8 bases. The germline CDR1 and CDR2 sequences are SEHNR and FQNEAQ (reference sequence). DNA for the CDR3: TGTGCCAGCAGCTTGACATCCGACACTGAAGCTTTCTTT. This codes for CASSLTSDTEAFF.

The chain uses TRBV5-4 and TRBJ2-5; D might be TRBD1 (6 bases). Germline V lookup: CDR1 SGHNT, CDR2 YYREEE (reference sequence). The CDR3 has 13 residues. V lost 4 bases and J lost 5, with 12 bases in between. CDR3 nucleotides: TGTGCCAGCAGCCAGGGGATCGATGAGACCCAGTACTTC. It yields the protein CASSQGIDETQYF.

The rearrangement links TRBV5-1 to TRBJ2-2; D possibly corresponds to TRBD2 (5 bases). CDR1 is SGHRS, CDR2 YFSETQ, per germline. Trimming took 1 base from V and 0 from J, leaving 10 bases between them. This CDR3 spans 16 amino acids. CDR3 region: CASSLLEATNTGELFF. CDR3 in DNA: TGCGCCAGCAGCTTGTTGGAGGCTACGAACACCGGGGAGCTGTTTTTT.

The chain is built from TRBV11-1 and TRBJ1-5; 8 nucleotides agree with TRBD1. From germline, CDR1 is SGHAT and CDR2 FQDESV (reference sequence). J was trimmed by 5 bases and V by 5 bases; bases with no gene match: 2. The CDR3 totals 13 residues. CDR3 amino acids: CASSVQGDQPQHF. The CDR3, as DNA: TGTGCCAGCAGCGTACAGGGGGATCAGCCCCAGCATTTT.

This clone came up once. The chain has TRBV5-1 and TRBJ2-3; D possibly corresponds to TRBD2 (5 bases). The CDR3 runs 15 residues. CDR1 is SGHRS, CDR2 YFSETQ, per germline. The germline V and J ends were trimmed by 6 bases and 0 bases, with 14 bases remaining between them. DNA of the CDR3: TGCGCCAGCACCCGGAGCGGCTGGAGCACAGATACGCAGTATTTT. It specifies CASTRSGWSTDTQYF.